The entry below describes one TCR beta chain. The data were taken from a study of blood T cell repertoires in COVID-19. As for the study in general: Italy, Spain and the United States were the sources of the convalescent and acute COVID-19 samples. T cells, B-cell-depleted T cells, or PBMCs supplied cDNA or gDNA.

Per the original data handling: For nucleated cells, counts were estimated from reference gene primer amplification. This table comes from immunoSEQ multiplex PCR, and its TCRdb copy is limited to in-frame clones, with some not included. The D gene and trimming were derived from the DNA, and the V and J assignments and clone size from that table. The sample yields fewer than 250,000 clones, about nine tenths seen once. The CDR3 loop spans 13 amino acids. The sample comprised peripheral blood. The rearrangement links TRBV12-3 or TRBV12-4 to TRBJ1-1; TRBD1 is a possible D gene (6 bases). The clonotype was recovered from a woman in her seventies with acute or convalescent COVID-19. CDR3 in amino acids: CALGRGPNTEAFF. The CDR3 nucleotides read TGTGCTTTAGGCAGGGGCCCGAACACTGAAGCTTTCTTT.